Below are 32 T cell receptor beta chains sequenced from a single sample in a study of human T cells and chemical hapten exposure. Indicated time point: patch test 2, 6 weeks after DPC sensitization. The treatment is: therapeutic diphenylcyclopropenone sensitization with weekly scalp DPC. TCRdb passed the RACE reads through MiXCR, listing each CDR3 protein once. The table has about 84,000 distinct CDR3 sequences, about a tenth seen once. Material: whole blood, obtained in connection with sensitization to the hapten diphenylcyclopropenone (DPC). The receptor source for this set is a woman aged 25 to 39 with alopecia areata. Some clones in this sample may be carry-over from other donors' samples.

This clonotype has at least ten counts. The chain joins TRBV7-2 to TRBJ2-5, with 8 bases fitting TRBD2. This CDR3 is built from 14 residues. Germline V gene lookup returns CDR1 SGHTA and CDR2 FQGNSA. With 3 bases clipped from V and 4 bases from J, the junction kept 4 bases outside the gene matches. Written as DNA, the CDR3 is TGTGCCAGCAGCTTCGGGACTAGGGGAGAGACCCAGTACTTC. Its translation: CASSFGTRGETQYF.

The V call is TRBV7-2, the J call TRBJ2-7; 7 bases fit TRBD2. The CDR3 is 17 residues long. CDR1 SGHTA and CDR2 FQGNSA come from the germline V gene. V was clipped by 2 bases and J by 2 bases; unmatched bases: 12. CDR3 bases: TGTGCCAGCAGCTTACAATTCACGAGCGGGGTAGCCTACGAGCAGTACTTC. As protein: CASSLQFTSGVAYEQYF.

The chain links TRBV20-1 to TRBJ2-5, with 9 nucleotides matching TRBD2. Germline V lookup: CDR1 DFQATT, CDR2 SNEGSKA (reference sequence). J lost 2 bases, V lost 0 bases, and 7 bases had no gene match. The CDR3 has 16 amino acids. CDR3 sequence: CSARDGSGGPQETQYF. The CDR3 coding sequence is TGCAGTGCTAGAGATGGGAGCGGGGGGCCGCAAGAGACCCAGTACTTC.

The CDR3 protein is CASTRAVQETQYF. CDR3 bases: TGTGCCAGCACCCGCGCGGTACAAGAGACCCAGTACTTC. V usage is TRBV28 and J usage is TRBJ2-5, with D unresolved. With 7 bases removed from V and 2 bases from J, the gap between germline ends came to 11 bases. The length of the CDR3 is 13 residues. In germline, CDR1 is MDHEN, CDR2 SYDVKM.

This clonotype was seen only once. The chain couples TRBV6-5 to TRBJ2-3, with TRBD2 matching over 11 bases. Germline loops: CDR1 MNHEY, CDR2 SVGAGI. The length of the CDR3 is 15 residues. V was clipped by 6 bases and J by 6 bases; unmatched bases: 8. The CDR3 is CASRDGASGGDTQYF. The DNA of the CDR3 is TGTGCCAGCAGGGACGGAGCTAGCGGGGGGGATACGCAGTATTTT.

Ten or more counts support this clonotype. This chain links TRBV28 with TRBJ2-2; no reliable D call. In germline, CDR1 is MDHEN, CDR2 SYDVKM. The CDR3 runs to 13 residues. This chain's CDR3 is CATRHSNTGELFF. The CDR3 DNA is TGTGCAACAAGGCATTCGAACACCGGGGAGCTGTTTTTT.

This clonotype was seen repeatedly, ten times or more. The chain combines TRBV5-5 with TRBJ2-1; D gene ambiguous. This CDR3 contains 13 residues. Germline assignment: CDR1 SGHKS and CDR2 YYEKEE (reference sequence). V lost 4 bases and J 6 bases, leaving 11 bases between the germline ends. For the CDR3, the DNA is TGTGCCAGCAGCCACGAAAACAGCAATGAGCAGTTCTTC. Translated, it gives CASSHENSNEQFF.

This chain links TRBV28 with TRBJ1-4; D gene uncertain. V lost 6 bases and J 4 bases, leaving 18 bases between the germline ends. The CDR3 contains 16 residues. Germline assignment: CDR1 MDHEN and CDR2 SYDVKM. The CDR3 bases are TGTGCCAGCAGATTCTTCGTTGATGGGATTAATGAAAAACTGTTTTTT. It is translated as CASRFFVDGINEKLFF.

Many counts were recorded for this clonotype. The chain recombines TRBV18 with TRBJ1-1; 8 nucleotides match TRBD1. The CDR3 consists of 22 residues. CDR1 KGHSH and CDR2 LQKENI come from the germline V gene. The ends lost 4 bases at V and 0 bases at J; junction bases unmatched: 25. The CDR3, as DNA: TGTGCCAGCTCACTGAAACACATCGTCACGTCCCAAGACAGGGGAATGAACACTGAAGCTTTCTTT. Translating it yields CASSLKHIVTSQDRGMNTEAFF.

This clonotype was counted between two and nine times. The chain carries TRBV5-5 and TRBJ2-2, with D maybe TRBD1 (6 bases). V lost 0 bases to trimming and J lost 0 bases, with 12 bases between them. The CDR3 has 17 residues. Germline CDR1 SGHKS, CDR2 YYEKEE (reference sequence). The CDR3 reads CASSLGAAGANTGELFF. In DNA form, the CDR3 reads TGTGCCAGCAGCTTGGGGGCGGCAGGGGCGAACACCGGGGAGCTGTTTTTT. The full variable domain, in which reference TRBV5-5 and TRBJ2-2 provide the parts outside the CDR3, is DAGVTQSPTHLIKTRGQQVTLRCSPISGHKSVSWYQQVLGQGPQFIFQYYEKEERGRGNFPDRFSARQFPNYSSELNVNALLLGDSALYLCASSLGAAGANTGELFFGEGSRLTVL.

This clonotype occurred a few times. The genes are TRBV29-1 and TRBJ2-1, with TRBD2 identical over 7 bases. After removal of 6 bases from V and 0 bases from J, the junction contained 8 bases not matched to a gene. The CDR3 sequence is 15 residues long. Germline V gene sequence: CDR1 SQVTM, CDR2 ANQGSEA. The CDR3 coding sequence is TGCAGCGTGCCCCGGCGCGGGAGCTCCTACAATGAGCAGTTCTTC. Protein: CSVPRRGSSYNEQFF.

This clonotype was detected a few times. The chain combines TRBV7-2 with TRBJ1-1; 8 bases agree with TRBD1. The germline gives CDR1 SGHTA, CDR2 FQGNSA. The CDR3 length is 16 residues. J lost 3 bases, V lost 5 bases, and 11 bases had no gene match. CDR3 residues: CASSRTAGGGYTEAFF. The CDR3 coding sequence is TGTGCCAGCAGCCGGACGGCAGGGGGCGGTTACACTGAAGCTTTCTTT.

This clonotype was counted ten times or more. The chain combines TRBV7-2 with TRBJ1-1, with D unclear. Germline CDR1 SGHTA, CDR2 FQGNSA. The CDR3 is made up of 16 amino acids. V was clipped by 2 bases and J by 2 bases, with 15 bases between them. The DNA for the CDR3 is TGTGCCAGCAGCTTACTGGCTGGGAAATTAAACACTGAAGCTTTCTTT. Protein: CASSLLAGKLNTEAFF. The full variable domain, rest sourced from reference TRBV7-2 and TRBJ1-1, is GAGVSQSPSNKVTEKGKDVELRCDPISGHTALYWYRQSLGQGLEFLIYFQGNSAPDKSGLPSDRFSAERTGGSVSTLTIQRTQQEDSAVYLCASSLLAGKLNTEAFFGQGTRLTVV.

This clonotype has ten or more counts. The chain couples TRBV3-1 to TRBJ1-2; maybe TRBD1 (5 bases). Germline CDR1 reads LGHDT; CDR2 reads YNNKEL (reference sequence). The CDR3 is made up of 14 amino acids. With 1 base removed from V and 4 bases from J, the gap between germline ends came to 10 bases. CDR3 DNA sequence: TGTGCCAGCAGCCAAGGACGACAGCCCTATGGCTACACCTTC. Translated, it gives CASSQGRQPYGYTF.

This chain links TRBV10-3 with TRBJ2-5, with D uncertain. The CDR3 is made up of 13 amino acids. The germline V gene encodes CDR1 ENHRY and CDR2 SYGVKD. V lost 10 bases to trimming and J lost 4 bases, with 16 bases between them. In DNA, the CDR3 is TGTGCCACACTCCTTGGGGTCGGAGAGACCCAGTACTTC. Translation: CATLLGVGETQYF.

Concerning this clonotype itself: Compared with germline, one end of the junction differs, possibly owing to a read error. V usage is TRBV28 and J usage is TRBJ1-2; D is perhaps TRBD1 (5 bases). CDR1 is MDHEN, CDR2 SYDVKM, per germline. The CDR3 consists of 15 residues. Here the CDR3 DNA reads TGTGCCAGCAGTTTGGGAAGGGGTGCCCTAACAGCCTACATCTTC. Amino acids: CASSLGRGALTAYIF.

The rearrangement links TRBV15 to TRBJ2-6; D is unresolved. This CDR3 is built from 13 residues. V was trimmed by 6 bases and J by 0 bases, leaving 3 bases between them. Germline V gene lookup returns CDR1 LNHNV and CDR2 YYDKDF (reference sequence). CDR3 loop: CATRGSGANVLTF. Here the CDR3 DNA reads TGTGCCACCAGGGGCTCTGGGGCCAACGTCCTGACTTTC.

This clonotype was counted at least ten times. The chain is built from TRBV10-3 and TRBJ1-5; no firm D call. From germline, CDR1 is ENHRY and CDR2 SYGVKD. V shed 8 bases and J shed 0 bases, with 5 bases lying between them. CDR3 size: 12 residues. The DNA of the CDR3 is TGTGCCATCCGTGGTAGCAATCAGCCCCAGCATTTT. Its protein is CAIRGSNQPQHF.

This clonotype has ten or more counts. The J gene is TRBJ1-2, the V gene TRBV6-1, with D maybe TRBD1 (6 bases). CDR1 MNHNS and CDR2 SASEGT come from the germline V gene. Trimming took 10 bases from V and 4 from J, leaving 13 bases between them. This CDR3 is 12 amino acids long. CDR3 region: CAISRGAYGYTF. CDR3 nucleotide sequence: TGTGCCATTTCCAGGGGTGCCTATGGCTACACCTTC.

This clonotype was seen at least ten times. A read error may account for a junction end that differs from germline. The chain couples TRBV7-7 to TRBJ2-2, with 10 bases fitting TRBD1. The germline CDR1 and CDR2 sequences are SSHAT and FNYEAQ (reference sequence). This CDR3 is built from 18 residues. The CDR3 here is CASSPLPSDRGRSGELFF. In nucleotides, the CDR3 is TGTGCTAGCAGCCCCCTACCCTCCGACAGGGGGCGGTCCGGGGAGCTGTTTTTT.

Here the CDR3 reads CASSLDRDYEQYF. The CDR3 DNA reads TGTGCCAGCAGCTTAGACAGGGACTACGAGCAGTACTTC. The chain employs TRBV11-3 and TRBJ2-7, with a possible D match to TRBD1 (5 bases). CDR1 and CDR2 from the germline V gene are SGHNT and YENEEA. The CDR3 totals 13 residues. V shed 0 bases and J shed 3 bases, with 6 bases lying between them.

This sequence joins TRBV7-8 and TRBJ2-1, with D maybe TRBD2 (6 bases). The V gene lost 2 bases and the J gene lost 9 bases, with 20 bases spanning the gap. Germline V gene lookup returns CDR1 SGHVS and CDR2 FQNEAQ. This CDR3 has 16 amino acids. The CDR3 coding sequence is TGTGCCAGCAGCTTATTGCCTAGAAGAGGAGGGAGTGAGCAGTTCTTC. Protein sequence: CASSLLPRRGGSEQFF.

This clonotype was counted many times. V and J are TRBV18 and TRBJ2-7, with D unresolved. Germline-derived CDR1 and CDR2 are KGHSH and LQKENI. V lost 0 bases, J lost 1 base, and 4 bases lay in between. The CDR3 consists of 13 residues. CDR3 in amino acids: CASSPPGSYEQYF. The CDR3 DNA sequence: TGTGCCAGCTCACCACCCGGGTCCTACGAGCAGTACTTC.

This clonotype was counted at least ten times. V usage is TRBV6-2 or TRBV6-3 and J usage is TRBJ2-2; weak D call: TRBD2 (5 bases). This CDR3 region has 14 residues. V was cut by 4 bases and J by 6 bases, with 12 bases left in between. Germline CDR1 reads MNHEY; CDR2 reads SVGEGT. CDR3 amino acids: CASSWLAESGELFF. Written as DNA, the CDR3 is TGTGCCAGCAGTTGGCTAGCTGAGTCCGGGGAGCTGTTTTTT.

CDR3 amino acids: CASSPSGTSGRYEQYF. In DNA, the CDR3 is TGTGCCAGCAGCCCGTCCGGGACTAGCGGGAGGTACGAGCAGTACTTC. This chain uses TRBV28 with TRBJ2-7; 15 nucleotides line up with TRBD2. With V trimmed by 6 bases and J by 4 bases, 7 bases remained unmatched. The CDR3 totals 16 residues. Germline lookup yields CDR1 MDHEN and CDR2 SYDVKM.

This clonotype was counted many times. The chain joins TRBV29-1 to TRBJ2-2; D is undetermined. Germline loops: CDR1 SQVTM, CDR2 ANQGSEA. The CDR3 runs 13 residues. Trimming took off 2 bases at V and 5 bases at J, with 9 bases between the two ends. The CDR3 sequence: CSVEHLGTGELFF. The CDR3 DNA sequence: TGCAGCGTTGAACATCTAGGGACCGGGGAGCTGTTTTTT.

The V and J genes are TRBV4-2 and TRBJ2-5, with 7 nucleotides matching TRBD1. V shed 2 bases and J 1 base; nucleotides not matched to a gene: 4. The CDR3 contains 15 residues. CDR1 and CDR2 from the germline V gene are LGHNA and YNFKEQ. Here the CDR3 reads CASSQRQGAQETQYF. The DNA of the CDR3 is TGTGCCAGCAGCCAACGACAGGGAGCCCAAGAGACCCAGTACTTC.

Worth noting for this clonotype: One end of the junction varies from germline; a read error may be responsible. The rearrangement links TRBV4-1 to TRBJ1-2, with no clear D. There are 14 residues in the CDR3. Germline V gene data show CDR1 as MGHRA and CDR2 as YSYEKL. In DNA, the CDR3 is TGCGCCAGCAACCAAAGCCCTGCTAACTATGGCTACACCTTC. It specifies CASNQSPANYGYTF.

This clonotype was observed many times. The J gene is TRBJ2-7, the V gene TRBV6-2 or TRBV6-3; D possibly corresponds to TRBD1 (5 bases). CDR3 size: 13 residues. Germline CDR1 and CDR2: MNHEY and SVGEGT. V lost 2 bases and J lost 6, with 11 bases in between. CDR3 region: CASSYRRAGEQYF. CDR3 DNA: TGTGCCAGCAGTTACCGCAGGGCCGGCGAGCAGTACTTC.

In its sample, this clonotype was seen many times. The chain combines TRBV12-3 or TRBV12-4 with TRBJ2-7; tentative D call: TRBD1 (5 bases). The ends were cut back, 3 bases at V and 6 bases at J, with 12 bases in the middle. There are 13 residues in the CDR3. CDR3 in DNA: TGTGCCAGCAGTTTTACCAGGGAAATCGAGCAGTACTTC. As protein: CASSFTREIEQYF.

The chain employs TRBV11-1 and TRBJ1-2; TRBD1 might be the D (5 bases). This CDR3 comprises 14 residues. Germline CDR1 reads SGHAT; CDR2 reads FQDESV (reference sequence). Deletions cut 2 bases from V and 2 bases from J, with 9 bases between. The CDR3 bases are TGTGCCAGCAGCTTAACGGCAGGGAACTATGGCTACACCTTC. Its protein is CASSLTAGNYGYTF.

At least ten counts were recorded for this clonotype. The chain joins TRBV20-1 to TRBJ2-3, with 13 bases matching TRBD2. The germline CDR1 and CDR2 sequences are DFQATT and SNEGSKA (reference sequence). CDR3 length: 16 amino acids. The trim removed 6 bases at V and 5 bases at J, leaving 11 bases unmatched. The DNA of the CDR3 is TGCAGTGCCCCAGGGACTAGCGGGGCTTATGGAGATACGCAGTATTTT. Amino acid sequence: CSAPGTSGAYGDTQYF.